These 9 T cell receptor beta chains were all obtained from the same sample, sequenced in a study of neurological immune-mediated disorders. Via MiXCR, TCRdb re-called the 5' RACE reads, giving one row per CDR3 protein. The sample has around 62,000 distinct CDR3 sequences; 3.5% to 5% are singletons. The material sequenced was PBMCs. These receptors were collected from a man aged 45-60 years with multiple sclerosis.

This clonotype was detected a few times. The rearrangement joins TRBV11-2 to TRBJ2-2; the D is unclear. The V gene lost 6 bases and the J gene lost 4 bases, with 9 bases spanning the gap. The CDR3 loop spans 13 amino acids. CDR1 is SGHAT and CDR2 is FQNNGV in the germline V gene. CDR3 DNA: TGTGCCAGCAGTTACCGGGTCACCGGGGAGCTGTTTTTT. Translation: CASSYRVTGELFF.

This clonotype was recorded at least ten times. The chain uses TRBV12-3 or TRBV12-4 and TRBJ2-1; 12 bases agree with TRBD2. The V gene end was trimmed by 3 bases and the J gene end by 4 bases; junction bases not matched to a gene: 4. The CDR3 runs 16 residues. CDR3 sequence reads: CASSLTSGGSYNEQFF. CDR3 bases: TGTGCCAGCAGTTTGACTAGCGGGGGATCATACAATGAGCAGTTCTTC.

This clonotype was found many times. Just one base apart from a much larger clone, this may be a read error. This sequence joins TRBV5-1 and TRBJ1-4; D is undetermined. Trimming took off 2 bases at V and 11 bases at J, with 10 bases between the two ends. Germline loops: CDR1 SGHRS, CDR2 YFSETQ. The CDR3 sequence is 12 residues long. The CDR3, as DNA: TGCGCCAGCAGCTTAATCGGTGACAAACTGTTTTTT. Its protein is CASSLIGDKLFF.

In its sample, this clonotype was seen many times. The chain has TRBV5-1 and TRBJ1-3; maybe TRBD1 (6 bases). The CDR3 consists of 14 residues. In germline, CDR1 is SGHRS, CDR2 YFSETQ. V was shortened by 3 bases and J by 6 bases, with 13 bases between the two germline ends. Here the CDR3 reads CASSSDSRENTIYF. For the CDR3, the DNA is TGCGCCAGCAGCTCGGACAGTCGCGAAAACACCATATATTTT.

This clonotype was counted only a few times. This chain links TRBV7-9 with TRBJ2-2; 7 bases line up with TRBD1. J was trimmed by 0 bases and V by 1 base; bases with no gene match: 11. Per germline, CDR1 SEHNR and CDR2 FQNEAQ (reference sequence). The length of the CDR3 is 19 residues. CDR3 sequence: CASSLVASRDSTNTGELFF. In DNA, the CDR3 is TGTGCCAGCAGCTTAGTCGCTAGTCGGGACAGTACGAACACCGGGGAGCTGTTTTTT.

This clonotype was seen repeatedly, ten times or more. The chain carries TRBV27 and TRBJ1-2; unclear D gene. Trimming stripped 6 bases from V and 2 bases from J, with 7 bases between. The germline gives CDR1 MNHEY, CDR2 SMNVEV (reference sequence). CDR3 length equals 12 residues. As DNA, the CDR3 is TGTGCCAGCAGGGGGTACAACTATGGCTACACCTTC. This sequence encodes CASRGYNYGYTF.

The table lists this clonotype with a few counts. One end of the junction fails to match germline, which may point to a read error. The chain employs TRBV6-6 and TRBJ1-6, with D possibly TRBD1 on 6 matching bases. The CDR3 totals 15 residues. The germline CDR1 and CDR2 sequences are MNHNY and SVGAGI (reference sequence). The CDR3 region has the DNA TGTGCCAGCAGACGACAGGCAGGGATTAATTCACCCCTCAACTTT. Protein: CASRRQAGINSPLNF.

This clonotype was recorded many times. The chain employs TRBV10-3 and TRBJ2-3; TRBD1 or TRBD2 may be the D gene (5 bases each). V dropped 0 bases and J dropped 1 base, with 11 bases sitting between them. There are 16 residues in the CDR3. Germline-derived CDR1 and CDR2 are ENHRY and SYGVKD. Written as DNA, the CDR3 is TGTGCCATCAGTGAGTCTTTCGGGGCTGGCACAGATACGCAGTATTTT. Translation gives CAISESFGAGTDTQYF.

There are many counts of this clonotype. V gene TRBV20-1 combines with J gene TRBJ1-2, with a tentative D call TRBD1 (5 bases). The V end was cut by 5 bases, the J end by 0 bases, with 16 bases between. The CDR3 runs 15 residues. The V gene's germline CDR1 is DFQATT and CDR2 SNEGSKA (reference sequence). The CDR3 here is CSAFVRDPANYGYTF. The CDR3 coding sequence is TGCAGTGCTTTCGTAAGGGACCCAGCTAACTATGGCTACACCTTC.